The source of this TCR beta chain is a study of cytomegalovirus exposure and HLA in healthy donors. Regarding the study as a whole: Exclusion as indistinguishable affected some V segments, including TRBV6-2 and TRBV6-3. The authors assumed roughly uniform sequencing depth across donors for presence/absence analyses. Researchers catalogued some 160 TCR beta chains as cytomegalovirus-associated. An analysis that was carried out later associated 16,951 TCR beta sequences with HLA alleles at 0.05 false discovery rate.

The PCR employed 60 Vbeta primers together with 13 Jbeta primers. Profiled with immunoSEQ multiplex PCR; TCRdb holds only in-frame clones, not every one. The table records under 200,000 clones, 60% to 85% of them present only once. Remarks on this clone: The antigen remains undetermined.

Trimming stripped 5 bases from V and 4 bases from J, with 11 bases between. Per the germline V gene, CDR1 is SGHVS and CDR2 is FNYEAQ. The length of the CDR3 is 13 residues. The receptor was derived from a man in his forties in good health and CMV-seronegative. The V and J genes are TRBV7-6 and TRBJ2-5, with D possibly TRBD2 on 5 matching bases. The sample comprised PBMCs. The CDR3 bases are TGTGCCAGCAGCCGGGGAGTCCCAGAGACCCAGTACTTC. Translating gives CASSRGVPETQYF.